These 31 T cell receptor beta chains were all obtained from the same sample, sequenced in a study of cytomegalovirus exposure and HLA in healthy donors. Use of 60 Vbeta and 13 Jbeta primers characterized the PCR. The method was immunoSEQ multiplex PCR; TCRdb's version includes in-frame clones alone and lacks a portion of them. Among tens of thousands of clones listed, roughly 75% were seen once. The sequencing sample was made of PBMCs. These receptor sequences come from a woman aged 30 to 39 in good health and CMV-seronegative.

V gene TRBV7-6 combines with J gene TRBJ2-5; 11 nucleotides line up with TRBD1. Unmatched junction bases numbered 8, after V lost 0 bases and J lost 5 bases. The CDR3 extends over 17 amino acids. Germline V gene data show CDR1 as SGHVS and CDR2 as FNYEAQ. The CDR3 region is CASSLALGTGGRETQYF. The CDR3 DNA reads as TGTGCCAGCAGCTTAGCGCTTGGGACAGGGGGACGGGAGACCCAGTACTTC.

The rearrangement joins TRBV30 to TRBJ1-5, with TRBD1 matching 10 bases. Germline V gene lookup returns CDR1 GTSNPN and CDR2 SVGIG (reference sequence). Trimming at V came to 1 base and at J to 2 bases, leaving 5 bases not matched to a gene. This CDR3 comprises 16 residues. For the CDR3, the DNA is TGTGCCTGGAGTGGGGGGACAGGGGCTCGCAATCAGCCCCAGCATTTT. Protein sequence: CAWSGGTGARNQPQHF.

The rearrangement uses TRBV6-5 and TRBJ1-2, with D perhaps TRBD1 (6 bases). With 0 bases removed from V and 7 bases from J, the gap between germline ends came to 12 bases. The CDR3 is 14 amino acids. Germline-derived CDR1 and CDR2 are MNHEY and SVGAGI. The CDR3 protein is CASSYSGGASGYTF. In DNA form, the CDR3 reads TGTGCCAGCAGTTACTCGGGGGGGGCCTCTGGCTACACCTTC.

V gene TRBV7-2 combines with J gene TRBJ1-4; 11 positions match TRBD1. CDR3 length: 17 residues. Germline assignment: CDR1 SGHTA and CDR2 FQGNSA. The junction had 11 bases not matched to a gene; V was cut back by 4 bases and J by 7 bases. The CDR3 spells CASSSGQGAIISEKLFF. CDR3 sequence (DNA): TGTGCCAGCAGCTCCGGACAGGGGGCGATTATCTCTGAAAAACTGTTTTTT.

This sequence joins TRBV29-1 and TRBJ2-1; D possibly corresponds to TRBD2 (5 bases). This CDR3 has 12 amino acids. Germline values: CDR1 SQVTM, CDR2 ANQGSEA. The ends were cut back, 6 bases at V and 3 bases at J, with 9 bases in the middle. The CDR3 DNA sequence: TGCAGCGTCACCGGGGTCTACAATGAGCAGTTCTTC. It translates to CSVTGVYNEQFF.

This clone was seen a handful of times. J is TRBJ1-2 and V is TRBV9, with D maybe TRBD1 (5 bases). Germline V gives CDR1 SGDLS, CDR2 YYNGEE. Trimming took 0 bases from V and 3 from J, leaving 9 bases between them. CDR3 size: 14 residues. CDR3 in amino acids: CASSVGGDHYGYTF. In DNA form, the CDR3 reads TGTGCCAGCAGCGTAGGGGGGGACCACTATGGCTACACCTTC.

This sequence joins TRBV10-3 and TRBJ2-3; possible D gene TRBD1, 5 bases. The germline V and J ends were trimmed by 4 bases and 4 bases, with 12 bases remaining between them. The germline gives CDR1 ENHRY, CDR2 SYGVKD. The CDR3 has 14 amino acids. CDR3 DNA: TGTGCCATCAGTGCCCCCAGGGCTCCAGATACGCAGTATTTT. Residues: CAISAPRAPDTQYF.

The J gene is TRBJ1-1, the V gene TRBV5-1; D is uncertain. The CDR3 sequence is 14 residues long. Germline lookup yields CDR1 SGHRS and CDR2 YFSETQ. Trimming cost V 4 bases and J 5 bases, with 15 bases left between them. The CDR3 protein is CASSPTVPTTEAFF. The CDR3 DNA follows: TGCGCCAGCAGCCCCACCGTTCCGACTACTGAAGCTTTCTTT. Full variable domain (rest looked up from reference TRBV5-1 and TRBJ1-1): KAGVTQTPRYLIKTRGQQVTLSCSPISGHRSVSWYQQTPGQGLQFLFEYFSETQRNKGNFPGRFSGRQFSNSRSEMNVSTLELGDSALYLCASSPTVPTTEAFFGQGTRLTVV.

This clone was found a few times. The rearrangement links TRBV6-1 to TRBJ1-1, with a tentative D call TRBD1 (5 bases). This CDR3 comprises 13 residues. Germline CDR1 MNHNS, CDR2 SASEGT. V was clipped by 7 bases and J by 3 bases, with 12 bases between them. CDR3 nucleotide sequence: TGTGCCAGCAACCTGTTAGGGGACACTGAAGCTTTCTTT. Protein product: CASNLLGDTEAFF.

The CDR3, as DNA: TGCGCCAGCAGCCGAACATCAGGGTATGAAAAACTGTTTTTT. Its translation is CASSRTSGYEKLFF. J is TRBJ1-4 and V is TRBV5-1; TRBD1 is a possible D gene (5 bases). In germline, CDR1 is SGHRS, CDR2 YFSETQ. V was clipped by 4 bases and J by 6 bases, with 13 bases between them. The CDR3 is 14 residues long.

This clone was found a few times. This rearrangement joins TRBV14 to TRBJ1-1; 8 bases align to TRBD1. CDR3 length equals 15 residues. The ends lost 2 bases at V and 4 bases at J; junction bases unmatched: 6. Germline V gene data show CDR1 as SGHDN and CDR2 as FVKESK. The CDR3 region has the DNA TGTGCCAGCAGCCAACGCATTACAGGGGGCACTGAAGCTTTCTTT. It codes for CASSQRITGGTEAFF.

V gene TRBV10-3 combines with J gene TRBJ1-2; the D is unclear. V was shortened by 9 bases and J by 2 bases, with 16 bases between the two germline ends. The germline gives CDR1 ENHRY, CDR2 SYGVKD. The length of the CDR3 is 14 residues. The CDR3 DNA sequence: TGTGCCATTCTGGAGACCGCGGGAAACTATGGCTACACCTTC. Translating gives CAILETAGNYGYTF.

This clone has more than one count but fewer than ten. The chain has TRBV15 and TRBJ1-5; 12 bases map to TRBD1. The CDR3 consists of 16 residues. Trimming took 6 bases from V and 4 from J; bases not matched to a gene: 7. CDR1 LNHNV and CDR2 YYDKDF come from the germline V gene (reference sequence). In DNA, the CDR3 is TGTGCCACCAGTTCCGGGACAGGGGGCGGTAATCAGCCCCAGCATTTT. Translated, it gives CATSSGTGGGNQPQHF.

The chain carries TRBV19 and TRBJ2-3; D perhaps matches TRBD1 (6 bases). This CDR3 has 16 amino acids. The V gene's germline CDR1 is LNHDA and CDR2 SQIVND (reference sequence). V lost 5 bases and J lost 4, with 19 bases in between. The CDR3 sequence is CASSAGQYLSPDTQYF. As DNA, the CDR3 is TGTGCCAGTAGTGCTGGACAGTACTTGAGTCCAGATACGCAGTATTTT.

V is TRBV7-9 and J is TRBJ1-1; no clear D. V dropped 5 bases and J dropped 1 base, with 11 bases sitting between them. The CDR3 length is 14 residues. Germline-derived CDR1 and CDR2 are SEHNR and FQNEAQ (reference sequence). CDR3 bases: TGTGCCAGCAGCCCCCCCATCGGGAACACTGAAGCTTTCTTT. This sequence encodes CASSPPIGNTEAFF.

The chain employs TRBV13 and TRBJ1-1; 9 bases line up with TRBD1. The CDR3 has 15 amino acids. Trimming at V came to 2 bases and at J to 3 bases, leaving 4 bases not matched to a gene. CDR1 and CDR2 (germline): PRHDT, FYEKMQ (reference sequence). CDR3 residues: CASSLLTGGDTEAFF. In nucleotides, the CDR3 is TGTGCCAGCAGCTTACTGACAGGGGGGGACACTGAAGCTTTCTTT.

V and J are TRBV20-1 and TRBJ2-7; 7 bases match TRBD2. The germline CDR1 and CDR2 sequences are DFQATT and SNEGSKA (reference sequence). With V trimmed by 6 bases and J by 4 bases, 3 bases remained unmatched. The CDR3 sequence is 11 residues long. The CDR3 is CSAWGGYEQYF. CDR3 sequence (DNA): TGCAGTGCATGGGGGGGATACGAGCAGTACTTC.

The chain's CDR3 is CAWNLQSYEQYF. The CDR3, as DNA: TGTGCCTGGAACCTACAGTCCTACGAGCAGTACTTC. The J gene is TRBJ2-7, the V gene TRBV30; no reliable D call. The CDR3 runs to 12 residues. Germline CDR1 and CDR2: GTSNPN and SVGIG (reference sequence). Between the trimmed V and J ends, which lost 4 bases and 1 base, there was a span of 8 bases.

This clone turned up a few times. V usage is TRBV10-2 and J usage is TRBJ1-1; D may be TRBD1 (6 bases). The germline V and J ends were trimmed by 7 bases and 0 bases, with 12 bases remaining between them. Germline lookup yields CDR1 WSHSY and CDR2 SAAADI. The CDR3 covers 14 residues. The CDR3 DNA reads as TGCGCCAGCACCCGAGACAGGCTGAACACTGAAGCTTTCTTT. It is translated as CASTRDRLNTEAFF.

V and J are TRBV4-1 and TRBJ1-2; D is undetermined. The CDR3 length is 13 residues. The germline V and J ends were trimmed by 1 base and 8 bases, with 11 bases remaining between them. Per germline, CDR1 MGHRA and CDR2 YSYEKL. CDR3 sequence reads: CASSQVRAGGYTF. The CDR3, as DNA: TGCGCCAGCAGCCAAGTAAGGGCGGGGGGCTACACCTTC.

J is TRBJ2-7 and V is TRBV7-8; tentatively, D is TRBD2 (5 bases). Trimming left V 5 bases short and J 1 base short, with 12 bases between. There are 14 residues in the CDR3. Per germline, CDR1 SGHVS and CDR2 FQNEAQ. This CDR3 reads CASSPRTYSYEQYF. The CDR3 nucleotides read TGTGCCAGCAGCCCAAGGACTTATTCCTACGAGCAGTACTTC.

The chain recombines TRBV6-5 with TRBJ1-3; 8 nucleotides agree with TRBD1. J gave up 4 bases and V 8 bases, and 10 bases lay outside the gene matches. The germline CDR1 and CDR2 sequences are MNHEY and SVGAGI. CDR3 length: 15 amino acids. Here the CDR3 reads CASGARTGFGNTIYF. DNA of the CDR3: TGTGCCAGCGGGGCCCGGACAGGGTTCGGAAACACCATATATTTT.

The V call is TRBV10-1, the J call TRBJ2-7, with 8 positions matching TRBD1. Germline CDR1 and CDR2: WNHNN and SYGVQD (reference sequence). V shed 4 bases, J shed 6 bases, and the junction held 8 bases outside the gene matches. The CDR3 is 14 residues long. CDR3 sequence (DNA): TGCGCCAGCAGTGGCGGGACAGGTCCCGGCGAGCAGTACTTC. Its protein product is CASSGGTGPGEQYF.

This clone was seen a handful of times. The chain links TRBV19 to TRBJ2-1; unclear D gene. This CDR3 region has 11 residues. CDR1 LNHDA and CDR2 SQIVND come from the germline V gene (reference sequence). The germline V and J ends were trimmed by 5 bases and 7 bases, with 6 bases remaining between them. CDR3: CASSVLNEQFF. CDR3 bases: TGTGCCAGTAGTGTTCTAAATGAGCAGTTCTTC.

V is TRBV30 and J is TRBJ2-1; D possibly corresponds to TRBD2 (5 bases). CDR1 GTSNPN and CDR2 SVGIG come from the germline V gene (reference sequence). Between the trimmed V and J ends, which lost 2 bases and 8 bases, there was a span of 10 bases. CDR3 length: 12 amino acids. Here the CDR3 reads CAWSRGSYEQFF. The CDR3 nucleotides read TGTGCCTGGAGTCGAGGGTCCTATGAGCAGTTCTTC.

The V and J genes are TRBV9 and TRBJ1-2; D not resolved. Germline V CDR1 and CDR2: SGDLS, YYNGEE. Trimming left V 0 bases short and J 2 bases short, with 11 bases between. This CDR3 is built from 15 residues. The CDR3 is CASSVGGHGNYGYTF. The CDR3 bases are TGTGCCAGCAGCGTAGGAGGGCATGGCAACTATGGCTACACCTTC.

The rearrangement uses TRBV18 and TRBJ1-2; 8 bases are a match to TRBD1. The CDR3 extends over 14 amino acids. V shed 5 bases and J 3 bases; nucleotides not matched to a gene: 5. Germline CDR1 is KGHSH and CDR2 is LQKENI. This chain's CDR3 is CASSSQGADYGYTF. The CDR3, as DNA: TGTGCCAGCTCATCCCAGGGGGCGGACTATGGCTACACCTTC.

The chain is built from TRBV4-2 and TRBJ2-4; 7 bases match TRBD1. The germline CDR1 and CDR2 sequences are LGHNA and YNFKEQ. This CDR3 has 16 amino acids. The V and J ends lost 0 bases and 4 bases, in that order; junction bases with no gene match: 6. CDR3 in DNA: TGTGCCAGCAGCCAAGATGATGGGGGACAGAAAAACATTCAGTACTTC. Encoded protein: CASSQDDGGQKNIQYF.

The chain couples TRBV6-5 to TRBJ1-1; D unclear. CDR3 length equals 15 residues. Germline V gene lookup returns CDR1 MNHEY and CDR2 SVGAGI. Trimming shortened V by 0 bases and J by 1 base, and 9 bases separated the two germline ends. The CDR3 DNA reads as TGTGCCAGCAGTTACTCGTACAGTCAGAACACTGAAGCTTTCTTT. It codes for CASSYSYSQNTEAFF.

This chain links TRBV4-1 with TRBJ2-2; D remains unclear. Germline loops: CDR1 MGHRA, CDR2 YSYEKL. CDR3 size: 15 residues. V lost 2 bases, J lost 2 bases, and 9 bases lay in between. The CDR3 nucleotides are TGCGCCAGCAGCCAAAAGCCACCAAACACCGGGGAGCTGTTTTTT. The encoded protein is CASSQKPPNTGELFF.

The chain is built from TRBV6-5 and TRBJ1-1; tentatively, D is TRBD1 (6 bases). Looked up from germline, CDR1 is MNHEY and CDR2 is SVGAGI. This CDR3 region has 14 residues. V gave up 4 bases and J gave up 1 base, with 10 bases separating them. The CDR3 DNA is TGTGCCAGCAGTTGGACAGCCAGGAACACTGAAGCTTTCTTT. It yields the protein CASSWTARNTEAFF.